The 28 T cell receptor beta chains presented below share a single source sample, sequenced in a study of Tregs in tolerant kidney transplant recipients. Assay used: immunoSEQ multiplex PCR; TCRdb lists only in-frame clones, some missing. The sample includes roughly 80,000 clones, nearly 98% of them seen just once. Sequencing used CD4+ T cells from blood, obtained before the transplant. These receptors were collected from a human donor who received a combined kidney and bone marrow transplant.

The CDR3 sequence: CASSQRYAGEADTQYF. In DNA, the CDR3 is TGCGCCAGCAGCCAACGGTACGCGGGAGAGGCAGATACGCAGTATTTT. The gene calls are TRBV4-3 and TRBJ2-3; TRBD2 matches at 7 bases. Germline loops: CDR1 LGHNA, CDR2 YSLEER. This CDR3 is built from 16 residues. Germline trimming cut 2 bases from V and 4 bases from J; bases unmatched to any gene: 9.

The V call is TRBV19, the J call TRBJ2-6, with unresolved D. V was pared by 4 bases and J by 5 bases, with 18 bases between. The CDR3 extends over 17 amino acids. Germline V CDR1 and CDR2: LNHDA, SQIVND (reference sequence). CDR3: CASSTNLNSVRANVLTF. CDR3 sequence (DNA): TGTGCCAGTAGTACAAACCTTAACAGTGTCCGGGCCAACGTCCTGACTTTC.

The chain joins TRBV5-1 to TRBJ1-2, with 12 bases that match TRBD1. J gave up 8 bases and V 4 bases, and 6 bases lay outside the gene matches. CDR3 length: 14 amino acids. Germline-derived CDR1 and CDR2 are SGHRS and YFSETQ. CDR3 sequence reads: CASSPGTGGAGYTF. The DNA of the CDR3 is TGCGCCAGCAGCCCAGGGACAGGGGGCGCCGGCTACACCTTC.

Concerning this clone: The junction departs from germline at one end; a sequencing error may be responsible. J is TRBJ1-6 and V is TRBV4-2; D possibly corresponds to TRBD1 (5 bases). Germline CDR1 and CDR2: LGHNA and YNFKEQ. The CDR3 loop spans 16 amino acids. In DNA, the CDR3 is TGTGCCAGCAGCCAATCGACAGCCTCCAATAATTCACCCCTCCACTTT. Translated: CASSQSTASNNSPLHF.

This clone came up once. The V and J genes are TRBV5-1 and TRBJ1-4; 7 nucleotides align to TRBD1. V was clipped by 4 bases and J by 5 bases; unmatched bases: 5. The CDR3 runs 14 residues. The germline CDR1 and CDR2 sequences are SGHRS and YFSETQ. The CDR3 protein is CASSLGTVNEKLFF. Written as DNA, the CDR3 is TGCGCCAGCAGCCTTGGGACAGTGAATGAAAAACTGTTTTTT.

The genes are TRBV5-1 and TRBJ1-5, with 9 nucleotides matching TRBD1. The CDR3 loop spans 16 amino acids. Trimming took 0 bases from V and 3 from J; bases not matched to a gene: 4. CDR1 SGHRS and CDR2 YFSETQ come from the germline V gene. CDR3 residues: CASSLVWDRVNQPQHF. DNA for the CDR3: TGCGCCAGCAGCTTGGTTTGGGACAGGGTCAATCAGCCCCAGCATTTT.

The sample holds one count of this clone. The genes are TRBV7-2 and TRBJ2-5, with 12 bases that match TRBD2. CDR1 and CDR2 from the germline V gene are SGHTA and FQGNSA. This CDR3 has 16 residues. J lost 5 bases, V lost 1 base, and 5 bases had no gene match. The DNA of the CDR3 is TGTGCCAGCAGCTTAGTGACTAGCGGGAGCCGCGAGACCCAGTACTTC. It encodes CASSLVTSGSRETQYF.

J is TRBJ2-3 and V is TRBV4-1, with 11 nucleotides matching TRBD2. The CDR3 contains 17 residues. J was trimmed by 4 bases and V by 4 bases; bases with no gene match: 10. Germline CDR1 reads MGHRA; CDR2 reads YSYEKL. CDR3 nucleotide sequence: TGCGCCAGCAGCCGAGATACTAGCGGGGGCGGGGCAGATACGCAGTATTTT. Protein sequence: CASSRDTSGGGADTQYF.

The genes are TRBV5-1 and TRBJ2-1; 9 nucleotides line up with TRBD1. The CDR3 covers 15 residues. Germline CDR1 and CDR2: SGHRS and YFSETQ. The trim removed 3 bases at V and 5 bases at J, leaving 6 bases unmatched. This CDR3 reads CASSWGDRDDNEQFF. DNA of the CDR3: TGCGCCAGCAGCTGGGGGGACAGGGACGACAATGAGCAGTTCTTC.

The rearrangement joins TRBV5-1 to TRBJ2-1, with D perhaps TRBD2 (6 bases). Germline values: CDR1 SGHRS, CDR2 YFSETQ. This CDR3 is built from 15 residues. With 0 bases removed from V and 6 bases from J, the gap between germline ends came to 13 bases. The CDR3 sequence: CASSLGAGSGNEQFF. In DNA form, the CDR3 reads TGCGCCAGCAGCTTGGGAGCGGGCTCAGGCAATGAGCAGTTCTTC.

The chain recombines TRBV27 with TRBJ2-1, with a tentative D call TRBD1 (5 bases). The CDR3 has 12 residues. Germline loops: CDR1 MNHEY, CDR2 SMNVEV (reference sequence). Trimming shortened V by 5 bases and J by 9 bases, and 11 bases separated the two germline ends. Here the CDR3 DNA reads TGTGCCAGCAGTGACAGATTGTTTGAGCAGTTCTTC. Amino acids: CASSDRLFEQFF.

This chain joins TRBV19 and TRBJ1-2; maybe TRBD1 (5 bases). The CDR3 sequence is 16 residues long. The V gene lost 0 bases and the J gene lost 5 bases, with 16 bases spanning the gap. Germline V gives CDR1 LNHDA, CDR2 SQIVND (reference sequence). The DNA of the CDR3 is TGTGCCAGTAGTATAGATCGGCACGCGGGGCTATATGGCTACACCTTC. Its protein is CASSIDRHAGLYGYTF.

The CDR3 reads CASSRLLMGQSYNEQFF. As DNA, the CDR3 is TGTGCCAGCAGCCGGTTGCTTATGGGACAGAGCTACAATGAGCAGTTCTTC. This chain connects TRBV4-2 to TRBJ2-1; 7 nucleotides line up with TRBD1. The trim removed 4 bases at V and 3 bases at J, leaving 12 bases unmatched. The CDR3 length is 17 residues. Germline values: CDR1 LGHNA, CDR2 YNFKEQ.

The V and J genes are TRBV5-6 and TRBJ2-5; TRBD2 is a possible D gene (6 bases). Germline CDR1 reads SGHDT; CDR2 reads YYEEEE. Trimming stripped 0 bases from V and 1 base from J, with 13 bases between. This CDR3 has 16 residues. CDR3 DNA sequence: TGTGCCAGCAGCTTGGGGACTACTCCCCGCCAAGAGACCCAGTACTTC. Translated, it gives CASSLGTTPRQETQYF.

The chain is built from TRBV4-3 and TRBJ2-3; 9 nucleotides agree with TRBD2. V shed 0 bases and J 3 bases; nucleotides not matched to a gene: 16. Germline lookup yields CDR1 LGHNA and CDR2 YSLEER. This CDR3 has 20 residues. DNA for the CDR3: TGCGCCAGCAGCCAAGATAGTGGAGGTGTGGCGGGAGGGAAGACAGATACGCAGTATTTT. Its protein is CASSQDSGGVAGGKTDTQYF.

The chain has TRBV28 and TRBJ2-2; D not resolved. This CDR3 is built from 15 residues. The germline gives CDR1 MDHEN, CDR2 SYDVKM. V was trimmed by 3 bases and J by 0 bases, leaving 8 bases between them. The CDR3 DNA follows: TGTGCCAGCAGTTTCGACTTAGCGAACACCGGGGAGCTGTTTTTT. It encodes CASSFDLANTGELFF.

The V and J genes are TRBV4-1 and TRBJ1-2; weak D call: TRBD1 (5 bases). The CDR3 extends over 16 amino acids. CDR1 is MGHRA, CDR2 YSYEKL, per germline. V lost 4 bases, J lost 5 bases, and 20 bases lay in between. For the CDR3, the DNA is TGCGCCAGCAGCCCAGGGAGGGCCCGTGGAGTTTATGGCTACACCTTC. Amino acids: CASSPGRARGVYGYTF.

Comments on this clone: One junction end disagrees with the germline gene, perhaps due to a read error. This chain joins TRBV29-1 and TRBJ2-7, with 7 bases identical to TRBD1. The length of the CDR3 is 12 residues. In germline, CDR1 is SQVTM, CDR2 ANQGSEA. The CDR3 region has the DNA TGCAGCGTTGCAGACAGGGTCTACGGGCAGTACTTC. It translates to CSVADRVYGQYF.

This clone was seen a single time. This chain uses TRBV5-1 with TRBJ2-1; TRBD2 agrees at 9 bases. The CDR3 is 16 residues long. CDR1 and CDR2 from the germline V gene are SGHRS and YFSETQ. Unmatched junction bases numbered 6, after V lost 0 bases and J lost 5 bases. CDR3 sequence: CASSLAPGLADNEQFF. CDR3 nucleotides: TGCGCCAGCAGCTTGGCACCGGGACTAGCCGACAATGAGCAGTTCTTC.

V and J are TRBV11-1 and TRBJ2-1, with TRBD1 identical over 9 bases. This CDR3 has 15 residues. Germline CDR1 reads SGHAT; CDR2 reads FQDESV (reference sequence). V lost 6 bases and J lost 2; bases outside the gene matches: 5. Here the CDR3 reads CASSTGQGAYNEQFF. The CDR3, as DNA: TGTGCCAGCAGTACGGGACAGGGAGCCTACAATGAGCAGTTCTTC.

J is TRBJ2-7 and V is TRBV13; weak D call: TRBD2 (6 bases). Per germline, CDR1 PRHDT and CDR2 FYEKMQ (reference sequence). This CDR3 contains 14 residues. V dropped 5 bases and J dropped 4 bases, with 15 bases sitting between them. CDR3 residues: CASSPGRTRYEQYF. The CDR3 region has the DNA TGTGCCAGCAGCCCGGGGAGGACCAGGTACGAGCAGTACTTC.

This chain joins TRBV7-2 and TRBJ1-2, with D possibly being TRBD1 (6 bases). CDR1 is SGHTA and CDR2 is FQGNSA in the germline V gene. V was clipped by 2 bases and J by 3 bases, with 16 bases between them. This CDR3 region has 16 residues. CDR3 nucleotides: TGTGCCAGCAGCTTAAATGCCCAGGGGCAATACTATGGCTACACCTTC. Its protein product is CASSLNAQGQYYGYTF. Variable domain in full (rest from reference TRBV7-2 and TRBJ1-2): GAGVSQSPSNKVTEKGKDVELRCDPISGHTALYWYRQSLGQGLEFLIYFQGNSAPDKSGLPSDRFSAERTGGSVSTLTIQRTQQEDSAVYLCASSLNAQGQYYGYTFGSGTRLTVV.

The chain employs TRBV7-2 and TRBJ2-7; 10 bases fit TRBD2. The CDR3 runs 15 residues. CDR1 and CDR2 (germline): SGHTA, FQGNSA. The V gene end was trimmed by 5 bases and the J gene end by 4 bases; junction bases not matched to a gene: 8. CDR3 sequence reads: CASSLWGTSAYEQYF. In nucleotides, the CDR3 is TGTGCCAGCAGCCTATGGGGGACTAGCGCTTACGAGCAGTACTTC. The entire variable domain, with the rest obtained from reference TRBV7-2 and TRBJ2-7, is as follows: GAGVSQSPSNKVTEKGKDVELRCDPISGHTALYWYRQSLGQGLEFLIYFQGNSAPDKSGLPSDRFSAERTGGSVSTLTIQRTQQEDSAVYLCASSLWGTSAYEQYFGPGTRLTVT.

This clone was detected once. The chain has TRBV7-6 and TRBJ2-7, with a weak D call TRBD2 (6 bases). Deletions cut 1 base from V and 2 bases from J, with 15 bases between. This CDR3 is 16 amino acids long. Germline V gene sequence: CDR1 SGHVS, CDR2 FNYEAQ. The CDR3 sequence is CASSLEFRLATYEQYF. In DNA form, the CDR3 reads TGTGCCAGCAGCTTAGAATTCAGGCTAGCGACCTACGAGCAGTACTTC.

The chain carries TRBV18 and TRBJ1-2; possible D gene TRBD1, 5 bases. The CDR3 extends over 13 amino acids. V gave up 5 bases and J gave up 6 bases, with 13 bases separating them. Germline-derived CDR1 and CDR2 are KGHSH and LQKENI. The CDR3 region is CASSSGRGDGYTF. The CDR3 nucleotides are TGTGCCAGCTCATCCGGGAGGGGCGATGGCTACACCTTC.

The V call is TRBV7-2, the J call TRBJ2-7, with 9 bases identical to TRBD1. Germline loops: CDR1 SGHTA, CDR2 FQGNSA. This CDR3 spans 15 amino acids. The ends lost 3 bases at V and 5 bases at J; junction bases unmatched: 8. Written as DNA, the CDR3 is TGTGCCAGCAGCTTCCGGGACAGGGTCCTCGACGAGCAGTACTTC. Translating it yields CASSFRDRVLDEQYF.

The rearrangement links TRBV5-1 to TRBJ2-7; D gene ambiguous. Germline CDR1 reads SGHRS; CDR2 reads YFSETQ. Deletions cut 4 bases from V and 10 bases from J, with 15 bases between. The CDR3 contains 12 residues. The chain's CDR3 is CASSPERSLQYF. As DNA, the CDR3 is TGCGCCAGCAGCCCCGAACGGAGTCTACAGTACTTC.

This rearrangement joins TRBV9 to TRBJ1-1, with TRBD1 matching over 8 bases. CDR3 length equals 15 residues. Unmatched junction bases numbered 4, after V lost 0 bases and J lost 3 bases. Germline V gene sequence: CDR1 SGDLS, CDR2 YYNGEE. The CDR3 coding sequence is TGTGCCAGCAGCGTAGGGACAGGGCTCGACACTGAAGCTTTCTTT. Protein sequence: CASSVGTGLDTEAFF.